This TCR beta chain was observed in a study of cytomegalovirus exposure and HLA in healthy donors. Amplification used 60 Vbeta primers and 13 Jbeta primers. Profiled with immunoSEQ multiplex PCR; TCRdb holds only in-frame clones, not every one. The sample shows approximately 170,000 clones, approximately 67% of them seen only once. This clone was seen more than once but under ten times. Its antigen is unidentified. This CDR3 spans 14 amino acids. In germline, CDR1 is MNHNS, CDR2 SASEGT. Trimming cost V 8 bases and J 3 bases, with 14 bases left between them. Study-level points and caveats: The authors listed some 150 TCR beta chains as cytomegalovirus-associated. Reportedly, HLA-A and HLA-B alleles of most subjects were accurately predicted from TCR beta.

The receptor comes from a man aged 40-49 years in good health and CMV-seronegative. Sequencing input: PBMCs. V usage is TRBV6-1 and J usage is TRBJ1-5; D ambiguous. CDR3 sequence: CASRGLWDNQPQHF. The DNA of the CDR3 is TGTGCCAGCCGAGGGTTGTGGGACAATCAGCCCCAGCATTTT.